One sample yielded the 19 T cell receptor beta chains listed below, sequenced in a study of T cell repertoires in cytomegalovirus infection. TCRdb called the reads again in MiXCR, with one record for every CDR3 protein. This sample has 300,000 or so distinct CDR3 sequences, with about 25% found just once. The specimen sequenced was PBMCs. The receptor set was obtained from a human donor in good health (CMV status not recorded). Some clones in this sample may be carry-over from other donors' samples.

The genes are TRBV9 and TRBJ2-7; TRBD2 matches 10 bases. Germline V gene lookup returns CDR1 SGDLS and CDR2 YYNGEE. Losses at the gene ends were 2 bases for V and 2 bases for J; bases not matched to a gene: 7. The CDR3 is 16 residues long. CDR3 bases: TGTGCCAGCAGCGTTGCCGCTAGCGGGAGTCCCTACGAGCAGTACTTC. Amino acid sequence: CASSVAASGSPYEQYF.

V and J are TRBV4-3 and TRBJ2-1, with 14 bases matching TRBD2. The CDR3 has 15 amino acids. Germline lookup yields CDR1 LGHNA and CDR2 YSLEER. J was trimmed by 9 bases and V by 2 bases; bases with no gene match: 3. CDR3 region: CASSQLGTSGSEQFF. For the CDR3, the DNA is TGCGCCAGCAGCCAACTCGGGACTAGCGGGAGTGAGCAGTTCTTC.

The sample holds many counts of this clonotype. The rearrangement joins TRBV7-2 to TRBJ2-1, with D maybe TRBD2 (6 bases). The V and J ends lost 0 bases and 7 bases respectively, with 16 bases between them. This CDR3 region has 16 residues. Germline CDR1 is SGHTA and CDR2 is FQGNSA. This CDR3 reads CASSLAPINGGNEQFF. The CDR3 bases are TGTGCCAGCAGCTTAGCTCCGATTAATGGGGGGAATGAGCAGTTCTTC.

The gene calls are TRBV28 and TRBJ2-5, with a weak D call TRBD1 (5 bases). V was pared by 6 bases and J by 0 bases, with 11 bases between. Germline-derived CDR1 and CDR2 are MDHEN and SYDVKM. There are 14 residues in the CDR3. The CDR3 loop reads CASSSRQYQETQYF. Here the CDR3 DNA reads TGTGCCAGCAGCTCTCGACAGTACCAAGAGACCCAGTACTTC.

The chain combines TRBV20-1 with TRBJ2-7; possibly TRBD1 for D (6 bases). Germline V CDR1 and CDR2: DFQATT, SNEGSKA (reference sequence). The CDR3 covers 13 residues. V lost 2 bases to trimming and J lost 6 bases, with 14 bases between them. This CDR3 reads CSARPDSRGEQYF. CDR3 nucleotide sequence: TGCAGTGCTAGACCTGACAGCAGGGGCGAGCAGTACTTC.

There are a few counts of this clonotype. The CDR3 reads CASRTGDQRGNADTQYF. The CDR3 DNA is TGTGCCAGCAGGACAGGCGACCAGCGGGGGAACGCAGATACGCAGTATTTT. The chain couples TRBV6-2 or TRBV6-3 to TRBJ2-3, with 8 bases lining up with TRBD2. V lost 6 bases to trimming and J lost 4 bases; unmatched junction nucleotides: 15. The CDR3 totals 17 residues. Germline-derived CDR1 and CDR2 are MNHEY and SVGEGT.

In its sample, this clonotype was seen many times. The chain couples TRBV7-2 to TRBJ2-1; the D gene is possibly TRBD2 (5 bases). The CDR3 totals 13 residues. CDR1 is SGHTA and CDR2 is FQGNSA in the germline V gene. V was trimmed by 5 bases and J by 4 bases, leaving 9 bases between them. The CDR3 region is CASSAGIYNEQFF. CDR3 sequence (DNA): TGTGCCAGCAGCGCCGGGATTTACAATGAGCAGTTCTTC.

This clonotype was recorded a few times. This chain connects TRBV6-2 or TRBV6-3 to TRBJ1-1; TRBD1 is a possible D gene (5 bases). This CDR3 has 13 residues. The V and J ends lost 2 bases and 8 bases respectively, with 12 bases between them. Germline-derived CDR1 and CDR2 are MNHEY and SVGEGT. The CDR3 here is CASSYGTRREAFF. CDR3 in DNA: TGTGCCAGCAGTTACGGGACCCGAAGAGAAGCTTTCTTT.

In its sample, this clonotype was seen a few times. The V and J genes are TRBV10-3 and TRBJ2-1; no clear D. The CDR3 loop spans 11 amino acids. V lost 3 bases and J lost 8, with 5 bases in between. The V gene's germline CDR1 is ENHRY and CDR2 SYGVKD. The CDR3 region is CAISDSYEQFF. The CDR3 region has the DNA TGTGCCATCAGTGACTCTTATGAGCAGTTCTTC.

The rearrangement links TRBV5-1 to TRBJ2-1; 12 nucleotides align to TRBD2. The germline V gene has CDR1 SGHRS and CDR2 YFSETQ. The V segment lost 1 base and the J segment 4 bases; nucleotides outside the gene matches: 3. The CDR3 runs 16 residues. CDR3 amino acids: CASSLTTSGGYNEQFF. Here the CDR3 DNA reads TGCGCCAGCAGCTTGACGACTAGCGGGGGTTACAATGAGCAGTTCTTC.

In this sample, this clonotype turned up many times. The chain employs TRBV7-3 and TRBJ1-2; perhaps TRBD1 as D (6 bases). The CDR3 is made up of 13 amino acids. Trimming cost V 5 bases and J 8 bases, with 15 bases left between them. The germline V gene has CDR1 SGHTA and CDR2 FQGTGA. CDR3: CASSPGQSGGYTF. The CDR3 region has the DNA TGTGCCAGCAGCCCTGGACAGTCGGGCGGCTACACCTTC.

This sequence joins TRBV11-2 and TRBJ2-7, with TRBD1 as a possible D gene (5 bases). This CDR3 has 12 residues. The germline V and J ends were trimmed by 1 base and 9 bases, with 10 bases remaining between them. Germline V gives CDR1 SGHAT, CDR2 FQNNGV. This chain's CDR3 is CASSLVKGSQYF. In nucleotides, the CDR3 is TGTGCCAGCAGCTTAGTCAAGGGGTCGCAGTACTTC.

This clonotype showed up just a few times. The chain links TRBV29-1 to TRBJ2-1, with a tentative D call TRBD2 (5 bases). V lost 5 bases and J lost 5, with 13 bases in between. The germline V gene has CDR1 SQVTM and CDR2 ANQGSEA. The CDR3 is made up of 13 amino acids. The DNA for the CDR3 is TGCAGCGTTCCCACTAGTAGCGACAATGAGCAGTTCTTC. As protein: CSVPTSSDNEQFF.

The chain carries TRBV29-1 and TRBJ1-1; no reliable D call. The CDR3 runs to 12 residues. Deletions cut 0 bases from V and 5 bases from J, with 7 bases between. Per the germline V gene, CDR1 is SQVTM and CDR2 is ANQGSEA. The CDR3: CSVEDTRTEAFF. The CDR3 DNA sequence: TGCAGCGTTGAAGATACGCGTACTGAAGCTTTCTTT.

The rearrangement links TRBV19 to TRBJ1-4; D possibly corresponds to TRBD1 (6 bases). V was shortened by 6 bases and J by 8 bases, with 10 bases between the two germline ends. CDR1 and CDR2 (germline): LNHDA, SQIVND (reference sequence). This CDR3 has 12 amino acids. In DNA form, the CDR3 reads TGTGCCAGTAGGACCGGGACAGAAAAACTGTTTTTT. Translating gives CASRTGTEKLFF.

This chain links TRBV28 with TRBJ2-7, with D hard to call. The germline V gene has CDR1 MDHEN and CDR2 SYDVKM. The CDR3 is 12 amino acids. V shed 8 bases and J shed 4 bases, with 12 bases lying between them. CDR3 in amino acids: CASLTSDYEQYF. The CDR3 nucleotides are TGTGCCAGCTTGACGTCCGATTACGAGCAGTACTTC. Complete variable domain (other parts from reference TRBV28 and TRBJ2-7): DVKVTQSSRYLVKRTGEKVFLECVQDMDHENMFWYRQDPGLGLRLIYFSYDVKMKEKGDIPEGYSVSREKKERFSLILESASTNQTSMYLCASLTSDYEQYFGPGTRLTVT.

The V and J genes are TRBV12-3 or TRBV12-4 and TRBJ1-2; D gene unclear. Trimming took off 5 bases at V and 4 bases at J, with 11 bases between the two ends. This CDR3 comprises 13 residues. CDR3 nucleotides: TGTGCCAGCAGTACCTCCCCCCGCTATGGCTACACCTTC. Protein sequence: CASSTSPRYGYTF.

This clonotype appeared many times. This sequence joins TRBV7-2 and TRBJ2-5; D remains ambiguous. Trimming pared 7 bases from V and 4 bases from J, leaving 16 bases between. The CDR3 has 14 residues. Germline loops: CDR1 SGHTA, CDR2 FQGNSA. The CDR3 DNA sequence: TGTGCCAGCAAGGAATGGGAATACCGAGAGACCCAGTACTTC. As protein: CASKEWEYRETQYF.

This clonotype was seen repeatedly, ten times or more. The J gene is TRBJ2-5, the V gene TRBV7-2; 7 bases are shared with TRBD2. Germline-derived CDR1 and CDR2 are SGHTA and FQGNSA. This CDR3 is 16 amino acids long. Unmatched junction bases numbered 12, after V lost 1 base and J lost 7 bases. The CDR3 loop reads CASSLEWRRGEGTQYF. CDR3 DNA: TGTGCCAGCAGCTTAGAATGGCGGCGAGGGGAGGGGACCCAGTACTTC.